One and the same sample provided the 15 T cell receptor beta chains below, sequenced in a study of cytomegalovirus exposure and HLA in healthy donors. Here immunoSEQ multiplex PCR was the method, and the copy in TCRdb shows in-frame clones only, minus some. The table has fewer than 120,000 clones, roughly 90% seen once. The sequencing input was PBMCs. Receptors originate from a young woman in good health and CMV-seronegative.

The chain joins TRBV11-2 to TRBJ1-1, with a weak D call TRBD1 (5 bases). Trimming stripped 1 base from V and 10 bases from J, with 16 bases between. CDR3 length: 14 residues. The germline gives CDR1 SGHAT, CDR2 FQNNGV. Here the CDR3 DNA reads TGTGCCAGCAGCTTAGGACCTGGGACTTTAGGAGCTTTCTTT. Amino acid sequence: CASSLGPGTLGAFF. The full variable domain, rest sourced from reference TRBV11-2 and TRBJ1-1, is EAGVAQSPRYKIIEKRQSVAFWCNPISGHATLYWYQQILGQGPKLLIQFQNNGVVDDSQLPKDRFSAERLKGVDSTLKIQPAKLEDSAVYLCASSLGPGTLGAFFGQGTRLTVV.

The chain couples TRBV30 to TRBJ2-7, with 11 bases identical to TRBD2. With 0 bases clipped from V and 9 bases from J, the junction kept 4 bases outside the gene matches. The CDR3 runs to 13 residues. Germline-derived CDR1 and CDR2 are GTSNPN and SVGIG (reference sequence). CDR3 sequence (DNA): TGTGCCTGGAGTGTATTAGCGGGAGGGGGGCAGTACTTC. Translating gives CAWSVLAGGGQYF.

The rearrangement joins TRBV27 to TRBJ1-5, with a tentative D call TRBD1 (6 bases). The V gene's germline CDR1 is MNHEY and CDR2 SMNVEV (reference sequence). The CDR3 extends over 16 amino acids. V was pared by 6 bases and J by 4 bases, with 19 bases between. The CDR3 sequence: CASRPIGGQWNQPQHF. The CDR3 region has the DNA TGTGCCAGCAGACCCATCGGGGGGCAGTGGAATCAGCCCCAGCATTTT.

The chain has TRBV4-2 and TRBJ2-3; tentatively, D is TRBD1 (7 bases). The germline CDR1 and CDR2 sequences are LGHNA and YNFKEQ. V dropped 0 bases and J dropped 1 base, with 20 bases sitting between them. This CDR3 contains 19 residues. CDR3 protein: CASSQDPQGEREGTDTQYF. Written as DNA, the CDR3 is TGTGCCAGCAGCCAAGATCCCCAGGGGGAGAGGGAGGGCACAGATACGCAGTATTTT.

The table lists this clone with a few counts. V gene TRBV6-1 combines with J gene TRBJ2-3; weak D call: TRBD2 (7 bases). The CDR3 spans 15 residues. The V gene lost 3 bases and the J gene lost 1 base, with 11 bases spanning the gap. CDR1 and CDR2 (germline): MNHNS, SASEGT. The CDR3 DNA sequence: TGTGCCAGCAGTGATCGGGGGGCCGGCACAGATACGCAGTATTTT. It yields the protein CASSDRGAGTDTQYF.

The chain recombines TRBV7-2 with TRBJ1-2, with TRBD1 matching 7 bases. V lost 5 bases, J lost 8 bases, and 11 bases stayed unmatched. Germline lookup yields CDR1 SGHTA and CDR2 FQGNSA. This CDR3 has 14 residues. For the CDR3, the DNA is TGTGCCAGCAGCATACAGGGGCCCCTCGGGGGCTACACCTTC. Translation: CASSIQGPLGGYTF.

The V gene is TRBV5-8, the J gene TRBJ1-2, with a tentative D call TRBD1 (5 bases). The CDR3 is made up of 17 amino acids. Germline loops: CDR1 SGHTS, CDR2 YDEGEE. Trimming stripped 3 bases from V and 1 base from J, with 19 bases between. The CDR3 loop reads CASSSVGGYWLNYGYTF. CDR3 sequence (DNA): TGTGCCAGCAGCTCGGTTGGGGGGTACTGGCTTAACTATGGCTACACCTTC.

This chain joins TRBV5-8 and TRBJ1-3; 7 nucleotides agree with TRBD1. V lost 4 bases, J lost 0 bases, and 7 bases stayed unmatched. Germline loops: CDR1 SGHTS, CDR2 YDEGEE. The CDR3 spans 16 residues. The CDR3 region is CASSPDRELSGNTIYF. CDR3 DNA sequence: TGTGCCAGCAGCCCAGACAGGGAACTCTCTGGAAACACCATATATTTT. Full variable domain (remainder filled in from reference TRBV5-8 and TRBJ1-3): EAGVTQSPTHLIKTRGQQATLRCSPISGHTSVYWYQQALGLGLQFLLWYDEGEERNRGNFPPRFSGRQFPNYSSELNVNALELEDSALYLCASSPDRELSGNTIYFGEGSWLTVV.

Here the CDR3 reads CASSQESLWTGSSSSYNEQFF. The CDR3 DNA reads TGCGCCAGCAGCCAAGAAAGTCTTTGGACAGGGTCTTCGAGCTCCTACAATGAGCAGTTCTTC. The rearrangement joins TRBV4-3 to TRBJ2-1; 8 bases are shared with TRBD1. CDR1 and CDR2 (germline): LGHNA, YSLEER. J was trimmed by 0 bases and V by 0 bases; bases with no gene match: 16. This CDR3 is built from 21 residues.

V gene TRBV10-3 combines with J gene TRBJ1-1, with 9 nucleotides matching TRBD1. CDR3 length: 14 residues. CDR1 and CDR2 (germline): ENHRY, SYGVKD. V shed 7 bases and J 3 bases; nucleotides not matched to a gene: 6. The CDR3 spells CAIKPGQGYTEAFF. The CDR3 region has the DNA TGTGCCATCAAGCCGGGACAGGGATACACTGAAGCTTTCTTT.

The V call is TRBV6-1, the J call TRBJ2-7; D uncertain. Per germline, CDR1 MNHNS and CDR2 SASEGT. Deletions cut 10 bases from V and 0 bases from J, with 13 bases between. This CDR3 has 13 amino acids. CDR3 nucleotide sequence: TGTGCCAACAAACCCGACAACTCCTACGAGCAGTACTTC. This gives the protein CANKPDNSYEQYF.

J is TRBJ2-7 and V is TRBV28, with a weak D call TRBD2 (7 bases). The germline CDR1 and CDR2 sequences are MDHEN and SYDVKM. Trimming took 5 bases from V and 5 from J, leaving 19 bases between them. The CDR3 spans 15 residues. The DNA of the CDR3 is TGTGCCAGCAGTCTTGGGGGGGCCGCCAAGCACGAGCAGTACTTC. Residues: CASSLGGAAKHEQYF.

V usage is TRBV29-1 and J usage is TRBJ1-6, with TRBD1 as a possible D gene (5 bases). Trimming removed 1 base at V and 7 bases at J, with 11 bases between. This CDR3 has 14 amino acids. In germline, CDR1 is SQVTM, CDR2 ANQGSEA. The CDR3 nucleotides are TGCAGCGTTGAAGTAGGAGACAGAAATTCACCCCTCCACTTT. This sequence encodes CSVEVGDRNSPLHF. Full variable domain (outside the CDR3, taken from reference TRBV29-1 and TRBJ1-6): SAVISQKPSRDICQRGTSLTIQCQVDSQVTMMFWYRQQPGQSLTLIATANQGSEATYESGFVIDKFPISRPNLTFSTLTVSNMSPEDSSIYLCSVEVGDRNSPLHFGNGTRLTVT.

J is TRBJ2-1 and V is TRBV6-4; D is perhaps TRBD2 (7 bases). Between the trimmed V and J ends, which lost 0 bases and 10 bases, there was a span of 16 bases. Germline CDR1 and CDR2: MRHNA and SNTAGT. CDR3 size: 15 residues. DNA for the CDR3: TGTGCCAGCAGTGACTCGGAGGGGGGGTCTGGCGAGCAGTTCTTC. As protein: CASSDSEGGSGEQFF.

The chain carries TRBV5-4 and TRBJ1-4; D is perhaps TRBD1 (6 bases). The germline V gene encodes CDR1 SGHNT and CDR2 YYREEE (reference sequence). The CDR3 loop spans 14 amino acids. Between the trimmed V and J ends, which lost 3 bases and 7 bases, there was a span of 13 bases. CDR3 nucleotide sequence: TGTGCCAGCAGCTATCAGGGGCGGCGTGAAAAACTGTTTTTT. Residues: CASSYQGRREKLFF.